The 24 T cell receptor beta chains below were found in one sample sequenced in a study of T-cell reconstitution after alpha-beta-depleted transplantation in children. Unique molecular identifiers featured in how the TCRbeta library was prepared. TCRdb ran MiXCR on the PCR reads and lists one entry per CDR3 protein. In the table there are roughly 500,000 distinct CDR3 sequences, roughly 10% of which are singletons. The sample consisted of PBMCs, taken before TCRalphabeta/CD19-depleted stem cell transplant. The receptors stem from a child aged 2-9 years with inherited bone marrow failure, due to receive a stem cell transplant.

This clonotype showed up just a few times. This chain connects TRBV28 to TRBJ1-1; 11 nucleotides match TRBD1. V lost 6 bases, J lost 6 bases, and 9 bases stayed unmatched. Germline lookup yields CDR1 MDHEN and CDR2 SYDVKM. The CDR3 spans 15 residues. The CDR3 region has the DNA TGTGCCAGCAGATGGACAGGGGGCGCCCGGCCTGAAGCTTTCTTT. Encoded protein: CASRWTGGARPEAFF.

This clonotype was detected ten times or more. The chain couples TRBV11-2 to TRBJ2-7; D is unclear. Trimming stripped 6 bases from V and 3 bases from J, with 18 bases between. The CDR3 runs 15 residues. Germline V gene sequence: CDR1 SGHAT, CDR2 FQNNGV. The CDR3 bases are TGTGCCAGCAGTCTTAGATCCCGATCCCTCTACGAGCAGTACTTC. Translation gives CASSLRSRSLYEQYF. The whole variable domain, filled in from reference TRBV11-2 and TRBJ2-7, reads EAGVAQSPRYKIIEKRQSVAFWCNPISGHATLYWYQQILGQGPKLLIQFQNNGVVDDSQLPKDRFSAERLKGVDSTLKIQPAKLEDSAVYLCASSLRSRSLYEQYFGPGTRLTVT.

This clonotype was recorded many times. The gene calls are TRBV10-3 and TRBJ1-4; unclear D gene. In germline, CDR1 is ENHRY, CDR2 SYGVKD. Deletions cut 6 bases from V and 4 bases from J, with 9 bases between. The CDR3 consists of 13 residues. CDR3 region: CAISGSDNEKLFF. CDR3 bases: TGTGCCATCAGCGGGTCCGATAATGAAAAACTGTTTTTT.

This clonotype was counted ten times or more. The CDR3 sequence is CASSFEQRTEAFF. DNA for the CDR3: TGTGCCAGCAGTTTCGAGCAGAGAACTGAAGCTTTCTTT. The gene calls are TRBV12-3 or TRBV12-4 and TRBJ1-1; D gene ambiguous. V was clipped by 3 bases and J by 5 bases, with 10 bases between them. This CDR3 comprises 13 residues.

This clonotype was detected a few times. The genes are TRBV30 and TRBJ1-2; D is uncertain. V lost 6 bases and J 4 bases, leaving 18 bases between the germline ends. Per germline, CDR1 GTSNPN and CDR2 SVGIG (reference sequence). The CDR3 covers 14 residues. The CDR3 nucleotides read TGTGCCTGTCATGTCGGATCCGATCTCTATGGCTACACCTTC. This encodes CACHVGSDLYGYTF.

This clonotype has only a few counts. The rearrangement joins TRBV20-1 to TRBJ2-1, with a tentative D call TRBD2 (6 bases). CDR1 DFQATT and CDR2 SNEGSKA come from the germline V gene (reference sequence). The V gene lost 3 bases and the J gene lost 0 bases, with 18 bases spanning the gap. The CDR3 loop spans 17 amino acids. CDR3 in amino acids: CSASREWGSHSYNEQFF. Here the CDR3 DNA reads TGCAGTGCTAGCCGGGAGTGGGGATCCCACTCCTACAATGAGCAGTTCTTC.

This clonotype was counted at least ten times. The chain employs TRBV5-1 and TRBJ2-7; D perhaps matches TRBD1 (6 bases). Germline V CDR1 and CDR2: SGHRS, YFSETQ. Trimming stripped 0 bases from V and 7 bases from J, with 14 bases between. CDR3 length equals 14 residues. In DNA form, the CDR3 reads TGCGCCAGCAGCTTGGAAGGGGGACCTGGAGAGCAGTACTTC. It codes for CASSLEGGPGEQYF. Full variable domain (outside the CDR3, taken from reference TRBV5-1 and TRBJ2-7): KAGVTQTPRYLIKTRGQQVTLSCSPISGHRSVSWYQQTPGQGLQFLFEYFSETQRNKGNFPGRFSGRQFSNSRSEMNVSTLELGDSALYLCASSLEGGPGEQYFGPGTRLTVT.

This clonotype was observed at least ten times. The chain carries TRBV15 and TRBJ2-2, with D perhaps assigned TRBD1 or TRBD2 (5 bases each). Trimming removed 3 bases from V and 6 bases from J, with 20 bases in between. Germline CDR1 is LNHNV and CDR2 is YYDKDF (reference sequence). CDR3 length: 17 residues. The CDR3 region is CATSRPLGAVKPGELFF. The DNA for the CDR3 is TGTGCCACCAGCAGGCCACTCGGGGCCGTTAAGCCCGGGGAGCTGTTTTTT.

This clonotype has a count of ten or more. The chain employs TRBV5-1 and TRBJ2-5; 8 bases align to TRBD2. The CDR3 has 16 residues. The trim removed 0 bases at V and 5 bases at J, leaving 9 bases unmatched. CDR1 and CDR2 (germline): SGHRS, YFSETQ. The CDR3 here is CASSLGGAGEGETQYF. CDR3 DNA: TGCGCCAGCAGCTTGGGCGGAGCGGGAGAGGGTGAGACCCAGTACTTC.

The table lists this clonotype with many counts. This chain connects TRBV12-3 or TRBV12-4 to TRBJ1-2; D unclear. CDR3 length equals 11 residues. The germline V and J ends were trimmed by 2 bases and 7 bases, with 5 bases remaining between them. The CDR3 coding sequence is TGTGCCAGCAGTTTATTTAGTGGCTACACCTTC. Translated, it gives CASSLFSGYTF.

This rearrangement joins TRBV19 to TRBJ2-3; maybe TRBD1 (6 bases). V was clipped by 3 bases and J by 0 bases, with 7 bases between them. Germline V lookup: CDR1 LNHDA, CDR2 SQIVND (reference sequence). This CDR3 region has 14 residues. The CDR3 bases are TGTGCCAGTAGTATGGGGACAAGCACAGATACGCAGTATTTT. This encodes CASSMGTSTDTQYF.

A note on this clonotype: Being one base from a much bigger clone, this may be a read error. The chain employs TRBV27 and TRBJ2-7; 8 bases line up with TRBD1. The CDR3 covers 13 residues. Germline V gene lookup returns CDR1 MNHEY and CDR2 SMNVEV (reference sequence). The CDR3 loop is CASSGQGRYDQYF. The CDR3 DNA sequence: TGTGCCAGCAGCGGACAGGGAAGGTACGACCAGTACTTC.

This rearrangement joins TRBV3-1 to TRBJ2-7, with a possible D match to TRBD1 (6 bases). In germline, CDR1 is LGHDT, CDR2 YNNKEL (reference sequence). The CDR3 is 14 residues long. Trimming removed 2 bases at V and 4 bases at J, with 12 bases between. CDR3 amino acids: CASSQTGSWYEQYF. CDR3 coding DNA: TGTGCCAGCAGCCAAACAGGGAGTTGGTACGAGCAGTACTTC.

This clonotype was counted only a few times. This chain connects TRBV12-3 or TRBV12-4 to TRBJ2-1; D remains ambiguous. The CDR3 is 13 amino acids. The ends were cut back, 6 bases at V and 0 bases at J, with 6 bases in the middle. In DNA, the CDR3 is TGTGCCAGCAGAAGTATCTCCTACAATGAGCAGTTCTTC. Translating gives CASRSISYNEQFF.

Many counts were recorded for this clonotype. The V and J genes are TRBV5-1 and TRBJ2-1; tentatively, D is TRBD2 (5 bases). V was trimmed by 6 bases and J by 6 bases, leaving 19 bases between them. CDR3 length equals 15 residues. Germline V CDR1 and CDR2: SGHRS, YFSETQ. CDR3 DNA: TGCGCCAGCAACCCCTCCGTGGGAGCGTCCAATGAGCAGTTCTTC. It specifies CASNPSVGASNEQFF.

The chain couples TRBV12-3 or TRBV12-4 to TRBJ1-5; D may be TRBD1 (6 bases). Trimming left V 7 bases short and J 5 bases short, with 15 bases between. The CDR3 has 14 amino acids. CDR3 bases: TGTGCCAGCACCCGAGGCCAGGGGTATCAGCCCCAGCATTTT. It specifies CASTRGQGYQPQHF.

V usage is TRBV2 and J usage is TRBJ2-4, with D possibly TRBD2 on 6 matching bases. The CDR3 extends over 14 amino acids. Germline V gene data show CDR1 as SNHLY and CDR2 as FYNNEI. The ends were cut back, 4 bases at V and 2 bases at J, with 9 bases in the middle. The CDR3 nucleotides read TGTGCCAGCAGTGGAGGAGGGTCCAAAAACATTCAGTACTTC. As protein: CASSGGGSKNIQYF. The full variable domain, completed using reference TRBV2 and TRBJ2-4, is EPEVTQTPSHQVTQMGQEVILRCVPISNHLYFYWYRQILGQKVEFLVSFYNNEISEKSEIFDDQFSVERPDGSNFTLKIRSTKLEDSAMYFCASSGGGSKNIQYFGAGTRLSVL.

This clonotype was seen many times. The rearrangement joins TRBV12-3 or TRBV12-4 to TRBJ2-1; 10 nucleotides line up with TRBD2. The CDR3 runs 15 residues. Unmatched junction bases numbered 9, after V lost 3 bases and J lost 10 bases. The CDR3 here is CASSFYLAGDGEQFF. CDR3 in DNA: TGTGCCAGCAGTTTCTACCTAGCGGGAGACGGGGAGCAGTTCTTC.

This clonotype was counted many times. The gene calls are TRBV5-1 and TRBJ2-2; 7 nucleotides match TRBD1. After removal of 4 bases from V and 1 base from J, the junction contained 4 bases not matched to a gene. Germline assignment: CDR1 SGHRS and CDR2 YFSETQ. The CDR3 totals 15 residues. This chain's CDR3 is CASSPRTGNTGELFF. The CDR3 DNA reads TGCGCCAGCAGCCCCCGGACAGGGAACACCGGGGAGCTGTTTTTT.

Many counts were recorded for this clonotype. This chain uses TRBV28 with TRBJ2-1; TRBD2 aligns across 8 bases. Per germline, CDR1 MDHEN and CDR2 SYDVKM. V gave up 4 bases and J gave up 6 bases; unmatched junction bases: 14. The CDR3 is 17 amino acids. CDR3 protein: CASSSPGGTRATNEQFF. CDR3 sequence (DNA): TGTGCCAGCAGTTCACCGGGGGGGACTAGAGCAACCAATGAGCAGTTCTTC.

This clonotype was counted at least ten times. The chain uses TRBV24-1 and TRBJ2-3, with TRBD2 matching 9 bases. CDR1 and CDR2 from the germline V gene are KGHDR and SFDVKD. J gave up 3 bases and V 2 bases, and 14 bases lay outside the gene matches. The CDR3 contains 19 residues. For the CDR3, the DNA is TGTGCCACCAGTGATTCTGACCTAGCGGGACCCTCGGGGACAGATACGCAGTATTTT. Translation gives CATSDSDLAGPSGTDTQYF.

The table lists this clonotype with a few counts. The chain has TRBV7-9 and TRBJ2-3, with TRBD2 identical over 12 bases. The CDR3 is 15 residues long. The germline CDR1 and CDR2 sequences are SEHNR and FQNEAQ (reference sequence). J was trimmed by 4 bases and V by 5 bases; bases with no gene match: 4. The CDR3 reads CASSRTSGAADTQYF. CDR3 DNA: TGTGCCAGCAGCCGGACTAGCGGGGCCGCAGATACGCAGTATTTT.

This clonotype was seen a few times. The chain links TRBV29-1 to TRBJ2-5; 10 positions agree with TRBD2. The CDR3 spans 12 residues. V was pared by 7 bases and J by 5 bases, with 4 bases of the junction left unmatched. Germline CDR1 and CDR2: SQVTM and ANQGSEA. CDR3 in amino acids: CSAHSGGETQYF. DNA for the CDR3: TGCAGCGCCCATAGCGGGGGGGAGACCCAGTACTTC.

V usage is TRBV12-3 or TRBV12-4 and J usage is TRBJ1-5; the D is unclear. CDR3 length: 14 residues. The V gene lost 6 bases and the J gene lost 6 bases, with 15 bases spanning the gap. CDR3 coding DNA: TGTGCCAGCAGCTCCTGGACCCGAAGTCAGCCCCAGCATTTT. This sequence encodes CASSSWTRSQPQHF.